One and the same sample provided the 12 T cell receptor beta chains below, sequenced in a study of graft-versus-host responses after intestinal transplantation. Antigen specificity for these receptors is unknown. Assay used: immunoSEQ multiplex PCR; TCRdb lists only in-frame clones, some missing. The table has roughly 110,000 clones, roughly 89% seen once. The sequencing used unstimulated CD4+ T cells sorted from spleen or lymph node cells, collected before transplant. These receptors were collected from a human donor who was the organ donor for an intestinal transplant.

The chain carries TRBV5-4 and TRBJ1-6, with 7 nucleotides matching TRBD1. Trimming at V came to 4 bases and at J to 6 bases, leaving 4 bases not matched to a gene. The CDR3 loop spans 14 amino acids. Germline V gene lookup returns CDR1 SGHNT and CDR2 YYREEE (reference sequence). The CDR3 sequence is CASSRGQINSPLHF. DNA for the CDR3: TGTGCCAGCAGCAGGGGACAGATTAATTCACCCCTCCACTTT.

The chain joins TRBV29-1 to TRBJ2-1, with a weak D call TRBD1 (6 bases). V lost 7 bases to trimming and J lost 3 bases, with 16 bases between them. The germline gives CDR1 SQVTM, CDR2 ANQGSEA. The CDR3 has 14 residues. In nucleotides, the CDR3 is TGCAGCGCCGCCCGGGACAAATACTACAATGAGCAGTTCTTC. It is translated as CSAARDKYYNEQFF.

Comment on this clone: One end of the junction varies from germline; a read error may be responsible. V and J are TRBV19 and TRBJ2-1; TRBD2 aligns across 8 bases. Germline loops: CDR1 LNHDA, CDR2 SQIVND (reference sequence). The CDR3 totals 16 residues. DNA for the CDR3: TGTGTCAGTAGTATAGGGGCGGTAGCGGGACGGGATGAGCAGTTCTTC. Its protein product is CVSSIGAVAGRDEQFF.

This clone appeared once. DNA for the CDR3: TGTGCCAGCAGCCCCCAGGGAAGCACAGATACGCAGTATTTT. Translation: CASSPQGSTDTQYF. The chain uses TRBV28 and TRBJ2-3; D is possibly TRBD1 (5 bases). The CDR3 runs to 14 residues. V was pared by 6 bases and J by 0 bases, with 10 bases between. Germline V gives CDR1 MDHEN, CDR2 SYDVKM.

The chain employs TRBV13 and TRBJ2-1; TRBD2 might be the D (5 bases). Germline values: CDR1 PRHDT, CDR2 FYEKMQ (reference sequence). CDR3 length: 15 amino acids. V dropped 2 bases and J dropped 8 bases, with 16 bases sitting between them. The CDR3 region has the DNA TGTGCCAGCAGCTTAAGCGGACCCACTCGAGATGAGCAGTTCTTC. It codes for CASSLSGPTRDEQFF. The variable domain in full, completed from reference TRBV13 and TRBJ2-1, reads AAGVIQSPRHLIKEKRETATLKCYPIPRHDTVYWYQQGPGQDPQFLISFYEKMQSDKGSIPDRFSAQQFSDYHSELNMSSLELGDSALYFCASSLSGPTRDEQFFGPGTRLTVL.

The chain combines TRBV11-3 with TRBJ2-3; the D is unclear. This CDR3 has 12 residues. With 4 bases removed from V and 3 bases from J, the gap between germline ends came to 5 bases. Germline CDR1 and CDR2: SGHNT and YENEEA. CDR3 loop: CASSYLTDTQYF. The CDR3 DNA reads TGTGCCAGCAGCTACCTAACAGATACGCAGTATTTT.

The chain combines TRBV10-1 with TRBJ2-7, with D hard to call. Trimming removed 7 bases from V and 3 bases from J, with 10 bases in between. This CDR3 contains 12 residues. CDR1 and CDR2 (germline): WNHNN, SYGVQD (reference sequence). Here the CDR3 reads CASTQRYYEQYF. CDR3 bases: TGCGCCAGCACCCAGAGATACTACGAGCAGTACTTC.

The chain recombines TRBV6-4 with TRBJ2-3, with 10 nucleotides matching TRBD2. The CDR3 contains 16 residues. Germline CDR1 is MRHNA and CDR2 is SNTAGT. V gave up 4 bases and J gave up 4 bases; unmatched junction bases: 8. The CDR3 sequence is CASSATPAGGPDTQYF. CDR3 in DNA: TGTGCCAGCAGTGCCACCCCAGCGGGAGGGCCAGATACGCAGTATTTT.

V and J are TRBV29-1 and TRBJ2-1; D is ambiguous. Per the germline V gene, CDR1 is SQVTM and CDR2 is ANQGSEA. With 1 base removed from V and 4 bases from J, the gap between germline ends came to 8 bases. The CDR3 is made up of 13 amino acids. The CDR3 region has the DNA TGCAGCGTTGAAGGACGGTATTACAATGAGCAGTTCTTC. It is translated as CSVEGRYYNEQFF.

The genes are TRBV7-6 and TRBJ2-7; TRBD1 matches 9 bases. The CDR3 runs to 14 residues. The germline gives CDR1 SGHVS, CDR2 FNYEAQ. V trimming: 5 bases; J trimming: 4 bases; junction bases outside the gene matches: 6. CDR3 sequence: CASSLGQGRYEQYF. The CDR3 DNA sequence: TGTGCCAGCAGCCTAGGACAGGGGCGGTACGAGCAGTACTTC.

This sequence joins TRBV5-1 and TRBJ2-7; weak D call: TRBD1 (6 bases). V lost 4 bases and J lost 7, with 18 bases in between. This CDR3 has 14 residues. The V gene's germline CDR1 is SGHRS and CDR2 YFSETQ. In DNA, the CDR3 is TGCGCCAGCAGCACGGCAGGGGTGGGTAGGGAGCAGTACTTC. This gives the protein CASSTAGVGREQYF.

The chain is built from TRBV7-6 and TRBJ2-6; 7 bases are shared with TRBD1. The germline V gene encodes CDR1 SGHVS and CDR2 FNYEAQ. The trim removed 5 bases at V and 4 bases at J, leaving 8 bases unmatched. The CDR3 sequence is 16 residues long. The CDR3 nucleotides are TGTGCCAGCAGCCCAACGACAGGGCCAGGGGCCAACGTCCTGACTTTC. Its protein is CASSPTTGPGANVLTF.